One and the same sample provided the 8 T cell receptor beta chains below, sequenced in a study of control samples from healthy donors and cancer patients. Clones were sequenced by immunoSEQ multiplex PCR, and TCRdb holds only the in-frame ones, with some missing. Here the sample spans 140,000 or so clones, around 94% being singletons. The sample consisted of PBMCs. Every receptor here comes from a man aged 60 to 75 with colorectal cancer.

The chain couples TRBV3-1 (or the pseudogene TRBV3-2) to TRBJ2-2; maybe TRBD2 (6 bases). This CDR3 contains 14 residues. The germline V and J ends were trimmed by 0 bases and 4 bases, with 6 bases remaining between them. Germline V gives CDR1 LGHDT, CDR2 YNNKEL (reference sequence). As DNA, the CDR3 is TGTGCCAGCAGCCAAGAGGGGGGCACCGGGGAGCTGTTTTTT. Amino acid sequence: CASSQEGGTGELFF.

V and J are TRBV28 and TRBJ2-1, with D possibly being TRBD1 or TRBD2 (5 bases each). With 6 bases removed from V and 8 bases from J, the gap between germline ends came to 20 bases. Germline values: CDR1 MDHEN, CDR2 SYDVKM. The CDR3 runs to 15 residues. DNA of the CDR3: TGTGCCAGCAGGTCGGGACCCCTCGCCTGGCATGAGCAGTTCTTC. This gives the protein CASRSGPLAWHEQFF.

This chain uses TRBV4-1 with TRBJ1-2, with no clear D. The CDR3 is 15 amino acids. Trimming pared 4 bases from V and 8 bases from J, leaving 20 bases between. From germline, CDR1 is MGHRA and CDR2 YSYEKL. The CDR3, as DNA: TGCGCCAGCAGCCTGGAACTCCGCGAGTCGGAAGGCTACACCTTC. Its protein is CASSLELRESEGYTF.

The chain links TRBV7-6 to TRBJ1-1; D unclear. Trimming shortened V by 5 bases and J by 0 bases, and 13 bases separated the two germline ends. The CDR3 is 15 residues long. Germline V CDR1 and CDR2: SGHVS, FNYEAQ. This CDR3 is CASSPISPMNTEAFF. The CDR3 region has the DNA TGTGCCAGCAGCCCCATCTCACCAATGAACACTGAAGCTTTCTTT.

Here the CDR3 reads CATSGSGGTSTDTQYF. CDR3 sequence (DNA): TGTGCCACCAGTGGTAGCGGGGGCACTAGCACAGATACGCAGTATTTT. This chain joins TRBV24-1 and TRBJ2-3; the match to TRBD2 covers 9 bases. The CDR3 runs to 16 residues. Looked up from germline, CDR1 is KGHDR and CDR2 is SFDVKD. Losses at the gene ends were 5 bases for V and 0 bases for J; bases not matched to a gene: 5.

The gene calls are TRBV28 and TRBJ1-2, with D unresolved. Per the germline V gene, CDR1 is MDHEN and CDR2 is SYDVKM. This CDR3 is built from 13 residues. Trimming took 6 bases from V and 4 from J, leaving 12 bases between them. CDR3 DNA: TGTGCCAGCAGAGCAGACACCCGCTATGGCTACACCTTC. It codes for CASRADTRYGYTF.

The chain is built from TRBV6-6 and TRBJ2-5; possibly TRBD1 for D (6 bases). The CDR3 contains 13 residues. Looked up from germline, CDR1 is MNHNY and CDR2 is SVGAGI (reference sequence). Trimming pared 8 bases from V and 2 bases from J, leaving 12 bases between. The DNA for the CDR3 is TGTGCCAGCGCCAGGGGTTTACAAGAGACCCAGTACTTC. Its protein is CASARGLQETQYF.

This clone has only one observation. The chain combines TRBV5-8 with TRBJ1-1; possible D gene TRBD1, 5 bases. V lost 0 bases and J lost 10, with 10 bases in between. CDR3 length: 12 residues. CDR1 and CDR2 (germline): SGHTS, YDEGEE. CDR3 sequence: CASSLEGTRAFF. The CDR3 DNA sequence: TGTGCCAGCAGCTTGGAGGGGACTAGAGCTTTCTTT.